The rows below give T cell receptor beta chains drawn from one sample of a study of T cells in Graves' hyperthyroidism and ophthalmopathy. TCRdb re-derived calls from the multiplex PCR reads in MiXCR, one entry per CDR3 protein. The data contain approximately 370,000 distinct CDR3 sequences, about 15% of them seen just once; the ten biggest clones take up 34%. Sequenced material: blood. The receptors stem from a woman between 25 and 40 years old with Graves' hyperthyroidism that later progressed to Graves' ophthalmopathy. The CDR3 runs from the conserved cysteine through the conserved F or W. Each record gives: D gene, J gene, clone size, V gene, CDR3 protein, CDR3 DNA. The D gene is left open where the match is weak. Some rows have no size entry. The others give once, few or many, or a class for an expanded clone.

>NA|TRBJ2-2|many|TRBV12-5
CASGSINTGELFF
TGTGCTAGTGGTTCGATCAACACCGGGGAGCTGTTTTTT
>NA|TRBJ2-7|many|TRBV6-1
CASSEPASSYEQYF
TGTGCCAGCAGTGAACCGGCTAGCAGCTACGAGCAGTACTTC
>TRBD2|TRBJ2-3|NA|TRBV18
CASSQGTSGSTDTQYF
TGTGCCAGCTCACAGGGGACTAGCGGGTCCACAGATACGCAGTATTTT
>TRBD2|TRBJ2-1|many|TRBV30
CAWSTSGRASEQFF
TGTGCCTGGAGCACTAGCGGGAGGGCCTCTGAGCAGTTCTTC
>TRBD1|TRBJ1-4|many|TRBV5-1
CASSPGTGGDEKLFF
TGCGCCAGCAGCCCAGGGACAGGAGGAGATGAAAAACTGTTTTTT
>NA|TRBJ2-1|NA|TRBV2
CASSDSGQGGINEHHF
TGTGCCAGCAGTGACTCTGGGCAGGGGGGGATAAATGAGCATCACTTC
>TRBD1|TRBJ2-2|NA|TRBV7-9
CASSLGGQGNGELFF
TGTGCCAGCAGCCTAGGAGGACAGGGTAACGGGGAGCTGTTTTTT
>NA|TRBJ1-1|few|TRBV5-8
CASSPRNADINTEAFF
TGTGCCAGCAGCCCCCGGAACGCAGACATTAACACTGAAGCTTTCTTT
>NA|TRBJ2-6|NA|TRBV20-1
CSAATGSSGANVLTF
TGCAGTGCTGCCACAGGGAGCTCTGGGGCCAACGTCCTGACTTTC
>NA|TRBJ1-5|many|TRBV5-5
CASSFRAGVYNQPQHF
TGTGCCAGCAGCTTTAGGGCAGGGGTATACAATCAGCCCCAGCATTTT
>TRBD2|TRBJ2-7|NA|TRBV3-1
CASSPMGLAERGTYEQYF
TGTGCCAGCAGCCCTATGGGACTAGCGGAGCGCGGTACCTACGAGCAGTACTTC
>TRBD1|TRBJ2-5|once|TRBV7-9
CASSLGGTGTETQYF
TGTGCCAGCAGCTTAGGCGGGACAGGGACAGAGACCCAGTACTTC
>NA|TRBJ1-5|many|TRBV28
CASRSTGRRTQHF
TGTGCCAGCAGGTCAACAGGGCGACGGACCCAGCATTTT
>NA|TRBJ2-7|NA|TRBV30
CAWSIAQAYEQYF
TGTGCCTGGAGTATTGCGCAGGCCTACGAGCAGTACTTC
>NA|TRBJ2-1|many|TRBV19
CASSTGSRAAAYNEQFF
TGTGCCAGTAGTACAGGAAGCCGGGCGGCGGCCTACAATGAGCAGTTCTTC
>NA|TRBJ2-2|NA|TRBV5-1
CASRGGQNFDTGKLFF
TGCGCCAGCAGGGGGGGGCAGAACTTCGACACCGGGAAGCTGTTTTTT
>NA|TRBJ1-1|many|TRBV2
CASSVDPSSDTGSTEAFF
TGTGCCAGCAGTGTGGATCCCTCCAGCGACACAGGGAGTACTGAAGCTTTCTTT
>TRBD1|TRBJ1-2|NA|TRBV27
CASSPGTGVNGYTF
TGTGCCAGCAGTCCCGGGACAGGGGTTAACGGCTACACCTTC
>NA|TRBJ2-3|NA|TRBV9
CASSPHPNTGAQYF
TGTGCCAGCAGCCCACACCCAAACACAGGCGCGCAGTATTTT
>NA|TRBJ1-1|many|TRBV7-2
CASSQRTLNTEAFF
TGTGCCAGCAGCCAACGGACCTTGAACACTGAAGCTTTCTTT
>NA|TRBJ1-1|few|TRBV15
CATSAPRQMNTEAFF
TGTGCCACCAGCGCGCCCCGACAGATGAACACTGAAGCTTTCTTT
>NA|TRBJ1-6|many|TRBV27
CASRPPEGFSGSPLHF
TGTGCCAGCAGACCGCCCGAGGGGTTTTCGGGTTCACCCCTCCACTTT
>NA|TRBJ2-3|many|TRBV30
CAWSSGLDTQYF
TGTGCCTGGAGTTCAGGGTTAGATACGCAGTATTTT
>NA|TRBJ1-6|many|TRBV7-8
CASRRGLVGPRNSPLHF
TGTGCCAGCAGACGTGGTTTAGTCGGACCGCGTAATTCACCCCTCCACTTT
>NA|TRBJ1-1|NA|TRBV11-2
CASSRRPSNTEAFF
TGTGCCAGCAGTCGTAGGCCTAGTAACACTGAAGCTTTCTTT
>NA|TRBJ2-3|NA|TRBV29-1
CSVDGRDGTDTQYF
TGCAGCGTTGATGGTCGGGATGGCACAGATACGCAGTATTTT
>NA|TRBJ2-2|many|TRBV12-3/TRBV12-4
CASSWDGPTGELFF
TGTGCCAGCAGTTGGGACGGACCGACCGGGGAGCTGTTTTTT
>NA|TRBJ2-5|many|TRBV24-1
CATSDLDTAFQETQYF
TGTGCCACCAGTGATTTGGACACAGCATTCCAAGAGACCCAGTACTTC
>NA|TRBJ2-5|many|TRBV11-2
CASSLDISETQYF
TGTGCCAGCAGCTTAGACATTTCAGAGACCCAGTACTTC
>TRBD2|TRBJ2-1|NA|TRBV20-1
CSARRLAGAQSGYNEQFF
TGCAGTGCTAGGCGACTAGCGGGAGCGCAGAGTGGGTACAATGAGCAGTTCTTC
>TRBD2|TRBJ2-3|NA|TRBV20-1
CSARATSGGGDTQYF
TGCAGTGCTAGAGCTACTAGCGGGGGGGGAGATACGCAGTATTTT
>TRBD1|TRBJ2-3|few|TRBV6-2/TRBV6-3
CASTGQVKDTQYF
TGTGCCAGCACCGGACAGGTTAAAGATACGCAGTATTTT
>NA|TRBJ1-1|many|TRBV7-9
CASSLRPAAMNTEAFF
TGTGCCAGCAGCTTAAGGCCAGCTGCGATGAACACTGAAGCTTTCTTT